The text below deals with one T cell receptor beta chain. Its antigen remains unknown. The entry originates in a study of T cell responses to AZD1222 COVID-19 vaccine. Study-level findings and limits: Breadth and depth of Spike-specific TCRs rose after two AZD1222 doses. The donor cohort was predominantly white British with a female majority, and clonal diversity may have been underestimated.

Profiling relied on immunoSEQ multiplex PCR, and the TCRdb table lists in-frame clones only, not all of them. The sample comprises 150,000 or so clones, 93% of which are singletons, and approximately 0.88% rests with the top ten. V was trimmed by 0 bases and J by 1 base, leaving 9 bases between them. From germline, CDR1 is ENHRY and CDR2 SYGVKD. CDR3 size: 16 residues. The V call is TRBV10-3, the J call TRBJ2-2, with a tentative D call TRBD2 (5 bases). Specimen: peripheral blood, collected on day 0 of AZD1222 vaccination. The clonotype originates from an adult in good health. DNA for the CDR3: TGTGCCATCAGTGAGTCGGACTCCTTGAACACCGGGGAGCTGTTTTTT. Its translation: CAISESDSLNTGELFF.